This T cell receptor (beta chain) was identified during a study of blood T cell repertoires in COVID-19. Per the study methods: How many nucleated cells were present was estimated from reference gene primer amplification. The method was immunoSEQ multiplex PCR; TCRdb's version includes in-frame clones alone and lacks a portion of them. For V, J and clone size, that table is used; D and trimming come from the DNA. Among some 110,000 clones, 82% were seen once, and the ten largest hold 4% to 5.5%. This TCR was sampled from a woman between 65 and 79 years old with acute or convalescent COVID-19. Sequenced sample: peripheral blood.

The CDR3 protein is CASSSQAADTQYF. In DNA, the CDR3 is TGTGCCAGCAGCTCACAGGCAGCAGATACGCAGTATTTT. This rearrangement joins TRBV7-2 to TRBJ2-3; TRBD1 is a possible D gene (5 bases). The V gene's germline CDR1 is SGHTA and CDR2 FQGNSA. V lost 4 bases and J 4 bases, leaving 9 bases between the germline ends. The CDR3 consists of 13 residues. The full variable domain, in which reference TRBV7-2 and TRBJ2-3 provide the parts outside the CDR3, is GAGVSQSPSNKVTEKGKDVELRCDPISGHTALYWYRQSLGQGLEFLIYFQGNSAPDKSGLPSDRFSAERTGGSVSTLTIQRTQQEDSAVYLCASSSQAADTQYFGPGTRLTVL.